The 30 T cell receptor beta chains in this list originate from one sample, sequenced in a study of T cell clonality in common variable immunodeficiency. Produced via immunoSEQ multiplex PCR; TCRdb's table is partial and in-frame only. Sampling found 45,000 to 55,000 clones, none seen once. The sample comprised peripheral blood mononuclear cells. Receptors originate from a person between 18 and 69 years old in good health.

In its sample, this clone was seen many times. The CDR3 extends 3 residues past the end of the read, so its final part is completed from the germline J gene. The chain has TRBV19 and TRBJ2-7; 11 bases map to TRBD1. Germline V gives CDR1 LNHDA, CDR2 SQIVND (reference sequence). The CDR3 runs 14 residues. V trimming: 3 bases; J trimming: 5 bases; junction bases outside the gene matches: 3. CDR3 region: CASSMGTGGDEQYF. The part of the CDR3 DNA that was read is TGTGCCAGTAGTATGGGGACAGGGGGGGACGAG.

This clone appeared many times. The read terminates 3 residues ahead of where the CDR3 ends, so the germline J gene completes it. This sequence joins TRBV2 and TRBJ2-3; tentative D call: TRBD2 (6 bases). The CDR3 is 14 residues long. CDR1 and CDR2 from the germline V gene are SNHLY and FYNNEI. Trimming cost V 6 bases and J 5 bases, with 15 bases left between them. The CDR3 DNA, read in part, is TGTGCCAGCAGAGGGGACTCAAGGGGAGATACG. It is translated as CASRGDSRGDT. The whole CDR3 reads CASRGDSRGDTQYF.

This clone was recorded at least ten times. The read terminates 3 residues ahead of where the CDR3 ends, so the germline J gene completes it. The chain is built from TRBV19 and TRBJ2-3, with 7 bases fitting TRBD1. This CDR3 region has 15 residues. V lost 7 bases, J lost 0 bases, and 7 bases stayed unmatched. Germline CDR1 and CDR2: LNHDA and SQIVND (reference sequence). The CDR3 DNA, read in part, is TGTGCCAGTATGAGGTCCAGGGGGAGCACAGATACG. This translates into CASMRSRGSTDT. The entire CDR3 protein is CASMRSRGSTDTQYF.

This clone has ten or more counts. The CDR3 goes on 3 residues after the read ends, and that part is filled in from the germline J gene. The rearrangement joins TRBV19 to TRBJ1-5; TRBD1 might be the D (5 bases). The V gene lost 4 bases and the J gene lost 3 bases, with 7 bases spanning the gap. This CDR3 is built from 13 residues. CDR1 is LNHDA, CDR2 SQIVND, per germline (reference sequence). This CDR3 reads CASSTTDNQPQHF. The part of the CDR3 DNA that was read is TGTGCCAGTAGTACGACAGACAATCAGCCC.

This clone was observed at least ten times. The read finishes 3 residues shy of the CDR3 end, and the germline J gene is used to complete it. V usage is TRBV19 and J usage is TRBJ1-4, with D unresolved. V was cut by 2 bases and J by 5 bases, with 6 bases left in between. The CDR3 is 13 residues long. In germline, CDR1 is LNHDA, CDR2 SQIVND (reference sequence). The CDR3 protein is CASSITENEKLFF. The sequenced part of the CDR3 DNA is TGTGCCAGTAGTATAACAGAGAATGAAAAA. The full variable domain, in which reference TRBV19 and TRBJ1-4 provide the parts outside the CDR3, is DGGITQSPKYLFRKEGQNVTLSCEQNLNHDAMYWYRQDPGQGLRLIYYSQIVNDFQKGDIAEGYSVSREKKESFPLTVTSAQKNPTAFYLCASSITENEKLFFGSGTQLSVL.

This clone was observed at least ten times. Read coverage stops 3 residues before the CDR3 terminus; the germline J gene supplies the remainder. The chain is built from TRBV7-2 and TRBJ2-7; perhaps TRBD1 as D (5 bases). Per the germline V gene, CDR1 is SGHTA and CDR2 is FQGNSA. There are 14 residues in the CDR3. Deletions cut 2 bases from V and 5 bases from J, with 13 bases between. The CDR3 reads CASSLRVSGNEQYF. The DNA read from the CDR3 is TGTGCCAGCAGCTTAAGGGTTTCAGGGAACGAG.

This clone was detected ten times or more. The part of the CDR3 DNA that was read is TGCGCCAGCAGCATTCCAGGGGGGCACACAGATACG. Encoded protein: CASSIPGGHTDT. The complete CDR3 sequence is CASSIPGGHTDTQYF. The gene calls are TRBV5-1 and TRBJ2-3, with D perhaps TRBD1 (7 bases). The read finishes 3 residues shy of the CDR3 end, and the germline J gene is used to complete it. The CDR3 is 15 amino acids. The germline CDR1 and CDR2 sequences are SGHRS and YFSETQ. Trimming pared 4 bases from V and 2 bases from J, leaving 14 bases between.

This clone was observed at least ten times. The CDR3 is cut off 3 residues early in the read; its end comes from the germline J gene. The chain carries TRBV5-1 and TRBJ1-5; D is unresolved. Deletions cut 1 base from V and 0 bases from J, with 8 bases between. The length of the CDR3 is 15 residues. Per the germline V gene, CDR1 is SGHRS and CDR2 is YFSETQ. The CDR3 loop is CASSLSGNSNQPQHF. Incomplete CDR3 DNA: TGCGCCAGCAGCTTGTCAGGAAATAGCAATCAGCCC.

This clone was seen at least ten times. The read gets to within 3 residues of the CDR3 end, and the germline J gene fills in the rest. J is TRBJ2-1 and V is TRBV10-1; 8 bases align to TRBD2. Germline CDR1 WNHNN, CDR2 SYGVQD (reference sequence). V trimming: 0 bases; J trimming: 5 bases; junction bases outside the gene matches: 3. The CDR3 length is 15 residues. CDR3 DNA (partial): TGCGCCAGCAGTGAGTCCCCAGCGGGAGACAATGAG. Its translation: CASSESPAGDNE. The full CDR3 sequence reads CASSESPAGDNEQFF.

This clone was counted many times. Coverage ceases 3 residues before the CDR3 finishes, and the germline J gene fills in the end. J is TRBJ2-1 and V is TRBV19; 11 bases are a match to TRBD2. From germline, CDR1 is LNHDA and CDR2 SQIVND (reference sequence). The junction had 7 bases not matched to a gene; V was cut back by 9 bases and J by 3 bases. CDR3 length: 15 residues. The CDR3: CASEALAGGYNEQFF. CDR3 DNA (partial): TGTGCCAGCGAGGCCCTAGCGGGAGGCTACAATGAG.

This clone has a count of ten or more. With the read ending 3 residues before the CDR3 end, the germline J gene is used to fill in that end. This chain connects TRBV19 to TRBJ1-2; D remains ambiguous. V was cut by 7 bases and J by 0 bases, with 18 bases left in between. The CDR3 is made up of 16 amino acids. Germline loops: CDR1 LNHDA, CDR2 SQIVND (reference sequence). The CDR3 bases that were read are TGTGCCAGTACCTCAGATCCGTCTTCCACTAACTATGGC. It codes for CASTSDPSSTNYG. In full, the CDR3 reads CASTSDPSSTNYGYTF.

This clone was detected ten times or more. CDR3 DNA, as far as it was read: TGTGCCAGCAGTGGCGAAAGGGGAGGCTATGGC. This sequence encodes CASSGERGGYG. The whole CDR3 is CASSGERGGYGYTF. This chain connects TRBV2 to TRBJ1-2, with D possibly TRBD1 on 5 matching bases. The read finishes 3 residues shy of the CDR3 end, and the germline J gene is used to complete it. This CDR3 is built from 14 residues. The V gene lost 4 bases and the J gene lost 4 bases, with 13 bases spanning the gap. Germline CDR1 reads SNHLY; CDR2 reads FYNNEI.

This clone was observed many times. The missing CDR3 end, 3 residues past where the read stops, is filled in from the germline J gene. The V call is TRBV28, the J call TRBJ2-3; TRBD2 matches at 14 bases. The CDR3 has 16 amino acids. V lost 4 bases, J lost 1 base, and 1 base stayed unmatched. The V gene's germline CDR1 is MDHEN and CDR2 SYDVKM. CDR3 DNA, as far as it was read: TGTGCCAGCAGTTCGGGACTAGCGGGAGGCACAGATACG. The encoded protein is CASSSGLAGGTDT. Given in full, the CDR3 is CASSSGLAGGTDTQYF.

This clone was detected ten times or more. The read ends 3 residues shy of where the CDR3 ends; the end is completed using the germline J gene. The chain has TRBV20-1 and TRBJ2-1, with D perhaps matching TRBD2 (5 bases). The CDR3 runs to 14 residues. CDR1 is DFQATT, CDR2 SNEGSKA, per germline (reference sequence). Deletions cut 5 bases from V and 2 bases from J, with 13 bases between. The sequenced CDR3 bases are TGCAGTGCTTCGGAAGCGGTACCCTACAATGAG. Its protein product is CSASEAVPYNE. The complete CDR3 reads CSASEAVPYNEQFF.

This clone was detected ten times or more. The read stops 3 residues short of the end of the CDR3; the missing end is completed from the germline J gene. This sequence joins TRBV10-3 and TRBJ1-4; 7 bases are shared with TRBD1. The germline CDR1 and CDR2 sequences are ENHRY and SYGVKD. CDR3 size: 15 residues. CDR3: CAIGVGDRASGKLFF. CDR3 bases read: TGTGCCATCGGGGTCGGAGACAGGGCGAGTGGCAAA.

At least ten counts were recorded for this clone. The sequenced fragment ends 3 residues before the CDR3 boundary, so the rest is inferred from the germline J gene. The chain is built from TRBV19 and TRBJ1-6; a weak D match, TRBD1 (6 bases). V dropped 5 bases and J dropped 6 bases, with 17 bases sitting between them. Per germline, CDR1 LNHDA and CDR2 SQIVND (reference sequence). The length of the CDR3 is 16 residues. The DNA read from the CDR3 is TGTGCCAGTAGTGTGAATTCCGGGACAACTAATTCACCC. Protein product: CASSVNSGTTNSP. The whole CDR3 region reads CASSVNSGTTNSPLHF.

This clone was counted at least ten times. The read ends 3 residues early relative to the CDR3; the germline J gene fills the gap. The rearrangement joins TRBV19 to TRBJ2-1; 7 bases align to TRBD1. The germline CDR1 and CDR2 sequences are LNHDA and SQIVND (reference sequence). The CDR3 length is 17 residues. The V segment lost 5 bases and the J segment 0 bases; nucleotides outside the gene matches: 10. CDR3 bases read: TGTGCCAGTAGTTCTCCGAGGGACAGCAGCTCCTACAATGAG. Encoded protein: CASSSPRDSSSYNE. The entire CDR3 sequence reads CASSSPRDSSSYNEQFF.

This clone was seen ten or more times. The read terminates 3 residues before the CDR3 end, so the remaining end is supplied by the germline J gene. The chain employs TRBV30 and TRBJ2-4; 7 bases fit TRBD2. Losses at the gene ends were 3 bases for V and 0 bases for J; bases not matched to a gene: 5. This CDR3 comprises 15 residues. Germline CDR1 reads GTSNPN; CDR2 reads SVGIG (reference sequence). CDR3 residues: CAWRKSGVAKNIQYF. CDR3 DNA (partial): TGTGCCTGGAGGAAGAGCGGGGTAGCCAAAAACATT.

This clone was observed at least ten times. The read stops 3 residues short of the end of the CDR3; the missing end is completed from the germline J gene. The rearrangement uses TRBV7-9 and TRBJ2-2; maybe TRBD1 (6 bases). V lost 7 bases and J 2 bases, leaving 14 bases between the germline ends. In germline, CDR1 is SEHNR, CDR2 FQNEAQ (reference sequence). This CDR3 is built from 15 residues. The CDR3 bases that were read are TGTGCCAGCACCCACCGGACAGCCAACACCGGGGAG. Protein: CASTHRTANTGE. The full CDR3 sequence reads CASTHRTANTGELFF.

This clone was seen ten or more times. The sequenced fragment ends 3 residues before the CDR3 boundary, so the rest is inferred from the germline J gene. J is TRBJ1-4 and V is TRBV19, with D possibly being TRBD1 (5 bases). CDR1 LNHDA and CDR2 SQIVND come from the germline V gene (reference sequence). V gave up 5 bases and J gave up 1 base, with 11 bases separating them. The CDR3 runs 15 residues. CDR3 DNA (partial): TGTGCCAGTAGTGATGCAGGGATAACTAATGAAAAA. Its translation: CASSDAGITNEK. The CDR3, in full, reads CASSDAGITNEKLFF.

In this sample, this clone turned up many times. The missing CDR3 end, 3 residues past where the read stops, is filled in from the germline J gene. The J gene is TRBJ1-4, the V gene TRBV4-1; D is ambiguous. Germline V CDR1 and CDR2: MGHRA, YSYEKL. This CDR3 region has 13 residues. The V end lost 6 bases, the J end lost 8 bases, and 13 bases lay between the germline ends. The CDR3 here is CASSLTTGEKLFF. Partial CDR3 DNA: TGCGCCAGCAGTCTAACTACGGGGGAAAAA.

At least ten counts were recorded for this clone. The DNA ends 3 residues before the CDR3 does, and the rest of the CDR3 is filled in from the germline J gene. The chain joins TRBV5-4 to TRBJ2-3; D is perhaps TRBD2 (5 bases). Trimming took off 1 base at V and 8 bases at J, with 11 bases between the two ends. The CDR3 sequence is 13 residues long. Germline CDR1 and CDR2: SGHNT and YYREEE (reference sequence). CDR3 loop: CASSLTKLGTQYF. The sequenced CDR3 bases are TGTGCCAGCAGCTTGACCAAACTAGGTACG.

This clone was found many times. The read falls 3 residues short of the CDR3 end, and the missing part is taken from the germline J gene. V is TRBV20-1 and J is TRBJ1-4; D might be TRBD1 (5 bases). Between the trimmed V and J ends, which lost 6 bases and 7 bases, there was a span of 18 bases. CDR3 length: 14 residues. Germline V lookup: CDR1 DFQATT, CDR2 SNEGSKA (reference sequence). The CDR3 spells CSAQKHYRSEKLFF. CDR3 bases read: TGCAGTGCCCAGAAGCATTACAGGAGTGAAAAA.

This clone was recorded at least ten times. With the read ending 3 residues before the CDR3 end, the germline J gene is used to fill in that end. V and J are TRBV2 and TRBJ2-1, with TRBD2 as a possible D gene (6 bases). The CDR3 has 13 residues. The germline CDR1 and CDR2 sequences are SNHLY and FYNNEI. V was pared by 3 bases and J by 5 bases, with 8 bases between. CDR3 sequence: CASSEGGNNEQFF. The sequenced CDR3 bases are TGTGCCAGCAGTGAGGGCGGGAACAATGAG.

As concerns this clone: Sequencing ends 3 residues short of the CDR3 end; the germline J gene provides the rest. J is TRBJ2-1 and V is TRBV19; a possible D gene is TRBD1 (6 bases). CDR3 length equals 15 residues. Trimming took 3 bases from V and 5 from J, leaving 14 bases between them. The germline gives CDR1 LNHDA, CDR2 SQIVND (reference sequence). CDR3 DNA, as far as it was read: TGTGCCAGTAGTATGGGCAGGACAGAAAACAATGAG. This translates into CASSMGRTENNE. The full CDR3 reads CASSMGRTENNEQFF.

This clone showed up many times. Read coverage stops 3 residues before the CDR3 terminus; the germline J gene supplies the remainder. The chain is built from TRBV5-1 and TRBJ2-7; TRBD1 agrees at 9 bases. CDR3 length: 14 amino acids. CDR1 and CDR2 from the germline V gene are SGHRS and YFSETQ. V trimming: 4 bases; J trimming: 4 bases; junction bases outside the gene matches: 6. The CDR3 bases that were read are TGCGCCAGCAGCGCACAGGGGGCGGGGTACGAG. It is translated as CASSAQGAGYE. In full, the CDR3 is CASSAQGAGYEQYF.

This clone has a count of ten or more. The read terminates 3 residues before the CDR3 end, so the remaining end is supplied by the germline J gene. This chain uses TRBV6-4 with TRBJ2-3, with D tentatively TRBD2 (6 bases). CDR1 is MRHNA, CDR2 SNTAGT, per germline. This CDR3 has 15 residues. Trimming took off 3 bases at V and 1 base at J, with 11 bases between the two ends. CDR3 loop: CASSEESSGTDTQYF. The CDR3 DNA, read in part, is TGTGCCAGCAGTGAGGAGTCTAGCGGCACAGATACG.

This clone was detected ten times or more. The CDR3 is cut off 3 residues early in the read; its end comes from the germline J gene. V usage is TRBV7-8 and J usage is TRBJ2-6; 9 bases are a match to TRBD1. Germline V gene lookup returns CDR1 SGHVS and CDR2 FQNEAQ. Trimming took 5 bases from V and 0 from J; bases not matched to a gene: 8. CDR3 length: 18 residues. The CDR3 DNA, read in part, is TGTGCCAGCAGCGGCCGGGACAGGGAATTCTCTGGGGCCAACGTC. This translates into CASSGRDREFSGANV. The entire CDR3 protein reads CASSGRDREFSGANVLTF.

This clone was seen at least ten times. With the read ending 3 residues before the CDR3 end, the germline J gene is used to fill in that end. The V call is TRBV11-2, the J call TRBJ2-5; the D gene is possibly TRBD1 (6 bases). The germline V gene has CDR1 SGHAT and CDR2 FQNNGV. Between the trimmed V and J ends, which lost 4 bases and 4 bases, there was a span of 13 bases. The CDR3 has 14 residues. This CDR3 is CASSWDNRGETQYF. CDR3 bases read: TGTGCCAGCAGCTGGGACAATCGTGGAGAGACC.

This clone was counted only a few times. CDR3 residues: CASSLDRDGETQYF. The DNA read from the CDR3 is TGTGCCAGCAGCCTGGACAGGGACGGAGAGACC. The chain couples TRBV11-1 to TRBJ2-5; 8 bases agree with TRBD1. The CDR3 end falls 3 residues outside the read, so it is completed with the germline J gene. Per germline, CDR1 SGHAT and CDR2 FQDESV (reference sequence). This CDR3 region has 14 residues. Trimming at V came to 5 bases and at J to 4 bases, leaving 6 bases not matched to a gene.